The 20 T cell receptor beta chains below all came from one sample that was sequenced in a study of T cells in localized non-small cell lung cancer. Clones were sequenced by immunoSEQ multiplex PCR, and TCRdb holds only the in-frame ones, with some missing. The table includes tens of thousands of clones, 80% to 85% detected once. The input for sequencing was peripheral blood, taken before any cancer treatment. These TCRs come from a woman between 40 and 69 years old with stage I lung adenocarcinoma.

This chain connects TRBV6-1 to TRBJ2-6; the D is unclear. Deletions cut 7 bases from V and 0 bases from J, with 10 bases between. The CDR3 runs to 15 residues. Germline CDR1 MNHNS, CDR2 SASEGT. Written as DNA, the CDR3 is TGTGCCAGCATCCTGGATCGCTCTGGGGCCAACGTCCTGACTTTC. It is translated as CASILDRSGANVLTF.

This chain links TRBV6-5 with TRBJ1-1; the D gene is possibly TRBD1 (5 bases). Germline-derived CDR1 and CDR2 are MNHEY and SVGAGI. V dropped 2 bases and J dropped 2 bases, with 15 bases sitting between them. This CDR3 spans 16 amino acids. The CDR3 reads CASSYHGRARNTEAFF. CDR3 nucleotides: TGTGCCAGCAGTTACCACGGCAGGGCAAGAAACACTGAAGCTTTCTTT.

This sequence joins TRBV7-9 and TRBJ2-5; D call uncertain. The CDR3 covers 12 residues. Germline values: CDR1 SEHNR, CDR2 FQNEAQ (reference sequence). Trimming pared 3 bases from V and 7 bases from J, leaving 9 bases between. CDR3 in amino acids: CASSFPVGTQYF. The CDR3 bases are TGTGCCAGCAGCTTTCCCGTGGGGACCCAGTACTTC.

The CDR3: CASSPEGTGEWAGYTF. DNA for the CDR3: TGTGCCAGCAGCCCGGAGGGGACAGGGGAATGGGCTGGCTACACCTTC. This chain uses TRBV5-6 with TRBJ1-2; 10 nucleotides line up with TRBD1. The J segment lost 7 bases and the V segment lost 4 bases, leaving 13 bases of the junction unmatched. The CDR3 consists of 16 residues. CDR1 SGHDT and CDR2 YYEEEE come from the germline V gene.

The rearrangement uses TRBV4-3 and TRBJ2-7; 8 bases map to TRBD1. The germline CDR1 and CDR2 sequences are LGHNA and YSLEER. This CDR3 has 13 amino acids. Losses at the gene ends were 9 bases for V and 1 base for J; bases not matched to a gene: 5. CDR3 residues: CARGDRRSYEQYF. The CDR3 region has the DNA TGCGCCAGGGGGGACAGGCGATCCTACGAGCAGTACTTC.

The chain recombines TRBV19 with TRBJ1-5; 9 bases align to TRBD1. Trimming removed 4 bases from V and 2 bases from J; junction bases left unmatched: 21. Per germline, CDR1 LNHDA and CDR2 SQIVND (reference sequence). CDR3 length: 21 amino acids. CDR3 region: CASSRAMQVPGQGIGNQPQHF. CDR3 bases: TGTGCCAGTAGTAGAGCCATGCAAGTCCCGGGACAGGGAATCGGCAATCAGCCCCAGCATTTT.

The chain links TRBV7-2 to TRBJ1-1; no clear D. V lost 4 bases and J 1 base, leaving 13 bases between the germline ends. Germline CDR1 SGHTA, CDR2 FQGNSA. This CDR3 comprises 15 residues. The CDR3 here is CASSSELHWNTEAFF. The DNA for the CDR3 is TGTGCCAGCAGCTCCGAACTACATTGGAACACTGAAGCTTTCTTT. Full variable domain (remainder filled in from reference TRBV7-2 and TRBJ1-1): GAGVSQSPSNKVTEKGKDVELRCDPISGHTALYWYRQSLGQGLEFLIYFQGNSAPDKSGLPSDRFSAERTGGSVSTLTIQRTQQEDSAVYLCASSSELHWNTEAFFGQGTRLTVV.

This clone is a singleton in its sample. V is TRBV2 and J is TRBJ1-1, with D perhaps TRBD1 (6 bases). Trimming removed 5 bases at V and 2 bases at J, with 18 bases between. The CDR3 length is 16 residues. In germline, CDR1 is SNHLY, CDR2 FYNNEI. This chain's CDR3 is CASSRDDRPVNTEAFF. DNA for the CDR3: TGTGCCAGCAGTCGAGACGACAGGCCGGTTAACACTGAAGCTTTCTTT.

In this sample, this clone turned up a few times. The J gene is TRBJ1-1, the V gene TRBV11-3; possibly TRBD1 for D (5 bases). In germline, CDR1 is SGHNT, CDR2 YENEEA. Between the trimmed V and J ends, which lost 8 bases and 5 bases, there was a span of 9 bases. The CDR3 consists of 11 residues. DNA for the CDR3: TGTGCCAGCTTGGGGGGGACTGAAGCTTTCTTT. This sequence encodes CASLGGTEAFF.

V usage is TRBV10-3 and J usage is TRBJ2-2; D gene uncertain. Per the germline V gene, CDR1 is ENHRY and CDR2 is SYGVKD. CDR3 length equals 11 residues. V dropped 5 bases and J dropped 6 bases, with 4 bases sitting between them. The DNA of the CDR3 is TGTGCCATCAGTAGCGCCGGGGAGCTGTTTTTT. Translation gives CAISSAGELFF.

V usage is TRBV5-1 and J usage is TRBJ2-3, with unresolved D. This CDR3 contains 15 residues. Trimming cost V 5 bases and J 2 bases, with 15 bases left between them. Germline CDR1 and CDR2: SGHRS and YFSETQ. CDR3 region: CASRLWFETTDTQYF. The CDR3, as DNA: TGCGCCAGCAGGCTGTGGTTCGAAACCACAGATACGCAGTATTTT.

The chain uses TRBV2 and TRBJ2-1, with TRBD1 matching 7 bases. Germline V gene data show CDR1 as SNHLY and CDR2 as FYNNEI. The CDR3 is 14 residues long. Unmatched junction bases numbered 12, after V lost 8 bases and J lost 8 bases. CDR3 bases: TGTGCCAGCCGCTGGACAGGAGGTATAGATGAGCAGTTCTTC. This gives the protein CASRWTGGIDEQFF.

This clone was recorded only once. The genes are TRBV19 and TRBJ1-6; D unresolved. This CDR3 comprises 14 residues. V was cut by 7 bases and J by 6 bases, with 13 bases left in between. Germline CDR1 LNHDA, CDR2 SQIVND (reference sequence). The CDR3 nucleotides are TGTGCCAGTATGGCCCCGAGGGTTAATTCACCCCTCCACTTT. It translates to CASMAPRVNSPLHF. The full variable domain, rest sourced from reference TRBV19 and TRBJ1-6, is DGGITQSPKYLFRKEGQNVTLSCEQNLNHDAMYWYRQDPGQGLRLIYYSQIVNDFQKGDIAEGYSVSREKKESFPLTVTSAQKNPTAFYLCASMAPRVNSPLHFGNGTRLTVT.

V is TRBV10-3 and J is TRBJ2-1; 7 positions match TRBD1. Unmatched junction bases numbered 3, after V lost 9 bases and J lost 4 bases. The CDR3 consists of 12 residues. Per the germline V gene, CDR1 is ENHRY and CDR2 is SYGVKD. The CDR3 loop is CAIGTEYNEQFF. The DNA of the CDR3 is TGTGCCATAGGGACAGAATACAATGAGCAGTTCTTC.

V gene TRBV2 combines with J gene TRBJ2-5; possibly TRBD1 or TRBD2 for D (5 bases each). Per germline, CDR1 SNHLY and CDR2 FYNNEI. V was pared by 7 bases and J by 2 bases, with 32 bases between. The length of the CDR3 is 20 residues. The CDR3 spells CASTRDVPTAQKYIQETQYF. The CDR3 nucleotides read TGTGCCAGCACCCGGGACGTACCGACGGCTCAAAAATATATACAAGAGACCCAGTACTTC.

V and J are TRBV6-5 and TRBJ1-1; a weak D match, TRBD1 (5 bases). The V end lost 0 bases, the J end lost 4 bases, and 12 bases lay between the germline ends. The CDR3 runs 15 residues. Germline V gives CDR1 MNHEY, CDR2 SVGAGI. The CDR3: CASSYSTRGGTEAFF. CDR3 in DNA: TGTGCCAGCAGTTACTCAACTCGCGGGGGCACTGAAGCTTTCTTT.

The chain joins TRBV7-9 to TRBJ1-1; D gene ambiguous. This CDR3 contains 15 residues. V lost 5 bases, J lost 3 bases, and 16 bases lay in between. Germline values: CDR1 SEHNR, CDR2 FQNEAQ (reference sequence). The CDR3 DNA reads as TGTGCCAGCAGCAACCACGAGGGCTGGGACACTGAAGCTTTCTTT. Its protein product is CASSNHEGWDTEAFF.

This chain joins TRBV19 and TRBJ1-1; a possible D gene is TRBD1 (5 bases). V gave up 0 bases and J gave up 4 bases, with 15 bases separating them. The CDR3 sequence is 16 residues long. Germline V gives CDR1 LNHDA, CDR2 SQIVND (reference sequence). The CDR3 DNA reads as TGTGCCAGTAGTATAGATTCCCTCAGGGTGGGCACTGAAGCTTTCTTT. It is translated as CASSIDSLRVGTEAFF.

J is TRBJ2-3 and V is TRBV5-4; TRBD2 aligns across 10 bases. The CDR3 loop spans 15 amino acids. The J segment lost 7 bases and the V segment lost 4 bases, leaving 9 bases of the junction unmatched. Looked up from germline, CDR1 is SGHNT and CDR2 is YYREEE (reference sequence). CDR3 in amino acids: CASSPTSGQRNTQYF. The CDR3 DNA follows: TGTGCCAGCAGCCCGACTAGCGGGCAAAGGAATACGCAGTATTTT.

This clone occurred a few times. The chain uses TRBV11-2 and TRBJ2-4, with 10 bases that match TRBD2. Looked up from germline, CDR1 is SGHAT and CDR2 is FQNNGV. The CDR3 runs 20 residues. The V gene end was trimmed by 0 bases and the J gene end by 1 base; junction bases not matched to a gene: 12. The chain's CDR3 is CASSLDRPLAGLSAKNIQYF. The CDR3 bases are TGTGCCAGCAGCTTAGACCGGCCACTAGCGGGGTTGTCGGCCAAAAACATTCAGTACTTC.